The 9 T cell receptor beta chains reported below all come from one sample, sequenced in a study of human CD8 memory T cell subsets. Preparation of the TCR beta libraries relied on UMI-labeled 5' RACE. TCRdb re-called the 5' RACE reads and shows each CDR3 protein once, DNA omitted. The table lists about 10,000 distinct CDR3 sequences. The sequencing input was CD8+ stem-like memory T cells (TSCM and TCM) sorted from PBMCs. Subset of the sample: stem-like memory CD8 T cells (TSTEM), CCR7+ PD-1- TIGIT-. Receptors were obtained from a human donor in good health.

The CDR3 reads CASSQGWGAPYEQYF. This rearrangement joins TRBV3-1 to TRBJ2-7; the TRBD1 assignment by TCRdb is unverifiable without DNA. The CDR3 spans 15 residues. The germline CDR1 and CDR2 sequences are LGHDT and YNNKEL (reference sequence).

The chain couples TRBV2 to TRBJ1-1. CDR3 size: 12 residues. Germline V gene data show CDR1 as SNHLY and CDR2 as FYNNEI. Here the CDR3 reads CASSGLNTEAFF. Based on the CDR3 plus reference TRBV2 and TRBJ1-1, the full variable domain is EPEVTQTPSHQVTQMGQEVILRCVPISNHLYFYWYRQILGQKVEFLVSFYNNEISEKSEIFDDQFSVERPDGSNFTLKIRSTKLEDSAMYFCASSGLNTEAFFGQGTRLTVV.

V is TRBV25-1 and J is TRBJ2-5. This CDR3 is built from 11 residues. Germline V CDR1 and CDR2: MGHDK, SYGVNS. The CDR3 loop reads CASSAWETQYF.

The chain has TRBV30 and TRBJ2-7; as DNA is missing, the TRBD1 call by TCRdb cannot be tested. The CDR3 sequence is 14 residues long. The germline gives CDR1 GTSNPN, CDR2 SVGIG (reference sequence). CDR3 sequence reads: CAWTPGQWPDEQYF.

In terms of frequency, this clonotype is medium-sized. The chain carries TRBV7-8 and TRBJ1-1; TCRdb gives TRBD1 as the D gene, but with no DNA this cannot be confirmed. CDR1 SGHVS and CDR2 FQNEAQ come from the germline V gene. The CDR3 sequence is 12 residues long. The CDR3 here is CASSPGGVEAFF.

The chain is built from TRBV6-5 and TRBJ2-7. Germline assignment: CDR1 MNHEY and CDR2 SVGAGI. The CDR3 loop spans 15 amino acids. The CDR3 region is CASSYSFGVSYEQYF.

The CDR3 region is CATSRDRGAGSTGELFF. The chain joins TRBV15 to TRBJ2-2; the TCRdb D gene call, TRBD2, has no DNA to confirm it. Per the germline V gene, CDR1 is LNHNV and CDR2 is YYDKDF (reference sequence). The CDR3 length is 17 residues. Variable domain in full (rest from reference TRBV15 and TRBJ2-2): DAMVIQNPRYQVTQFGKPVTLSCSQTLNHNVMYWYQQKSSQAPKLLFHYYDKDFNNEADTPDNFQSRRPNTSFCFLDIRSPGLGDTAMYLCATSRDRGAGSTGELFFGEGSRLTVL.

V usage is TRBV12-3 or TRBV12-4 and J usage is TRBJ2-1; with no DNA, the TCRdb D assignment of TRBD1 cannot be verified. There are 12 residues in the CDR3. CDR3 in amino acids: CASGASYNEQFF.

The V and J genes are TRBV11-2 and TRBJ2-7; checking the TCRdb D call of TRBD2 is not possible without DNA. The CDR3 is made up of 14 amino acids. Germline-derived CDR1 and CDR2 are SGHAT and FQNNGV. CDR3 sequence: CASRGLAFSYEQYF.